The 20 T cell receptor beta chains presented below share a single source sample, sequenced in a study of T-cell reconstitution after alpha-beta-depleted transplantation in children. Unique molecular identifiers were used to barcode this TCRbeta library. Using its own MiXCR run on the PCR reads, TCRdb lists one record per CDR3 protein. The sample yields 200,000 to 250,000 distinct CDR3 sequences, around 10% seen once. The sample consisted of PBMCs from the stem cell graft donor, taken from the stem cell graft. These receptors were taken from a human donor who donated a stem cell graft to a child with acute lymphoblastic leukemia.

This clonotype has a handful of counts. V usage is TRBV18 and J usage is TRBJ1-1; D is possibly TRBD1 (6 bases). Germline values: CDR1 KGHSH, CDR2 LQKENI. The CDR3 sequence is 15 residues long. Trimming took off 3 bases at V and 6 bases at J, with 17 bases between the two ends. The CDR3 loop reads CASSPQKQGVPEAFF. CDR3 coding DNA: TGTGCCAGCTCACCCCAAAAACAGGGTGTGCCTGAAGCTTTCTTT.

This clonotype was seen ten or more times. CDR3: CASSQDWNEQFF. For the CDR3, the DNA is TGTGCCAGCAGCCAAGATTGGAATGAGCAGTTCTTC. The chain has TRBV4-2 and TRBJ2-1; D remains ambiguous. Between the trimmed V and J ends, which lost 0 bases and 7 bases, there was a span of 4 bases. The CDR3 has 12 amino acids. The V gene's germline CDR1 is LGHNA and CDR2 YNFKEQ.

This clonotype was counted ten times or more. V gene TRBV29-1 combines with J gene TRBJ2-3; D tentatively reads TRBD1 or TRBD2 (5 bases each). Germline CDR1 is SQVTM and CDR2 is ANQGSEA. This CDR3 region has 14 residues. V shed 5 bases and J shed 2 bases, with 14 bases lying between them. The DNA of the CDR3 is TGCAGCGTTATGGCGCAGGGACCCACAGATACGCAGTATTTT. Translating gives CSVMAQGPTDTQYF.

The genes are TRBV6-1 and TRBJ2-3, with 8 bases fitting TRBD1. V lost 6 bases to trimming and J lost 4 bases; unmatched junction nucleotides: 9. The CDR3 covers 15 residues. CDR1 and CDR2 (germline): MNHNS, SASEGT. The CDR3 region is CASSPGQGASDTQYF. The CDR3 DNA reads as TGTGCCAGCAGCCCGGGCCAGGGGGCCTCAGATACGCAGTATTTT.

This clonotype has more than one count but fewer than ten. CDR3: CASSLRTTGDQPQHF. The CDR3 nucleotides read TGTGCCAGCTCACTAAGGACGACAGGGGATCAGCCCCAGCATTTT. The chain has TRBV18 and TRBJ1-5; 8 bases line up with TRBD1. The CDR3 contains 15 residues. With V trimmed by 4 bases and J by 5 bases, 7 bases remained unmatched. CDR1 and CDR2 (germline): KGHSH, LQKENI.

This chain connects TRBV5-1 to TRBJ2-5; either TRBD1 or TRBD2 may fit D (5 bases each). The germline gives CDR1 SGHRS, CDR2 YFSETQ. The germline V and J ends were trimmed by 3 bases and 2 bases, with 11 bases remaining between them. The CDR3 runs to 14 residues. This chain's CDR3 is CASSSWGIQETQYF. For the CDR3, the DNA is TGCGCCAGCAGCTCCTGGGGGATACAAGAGACCCAGTACTTC.

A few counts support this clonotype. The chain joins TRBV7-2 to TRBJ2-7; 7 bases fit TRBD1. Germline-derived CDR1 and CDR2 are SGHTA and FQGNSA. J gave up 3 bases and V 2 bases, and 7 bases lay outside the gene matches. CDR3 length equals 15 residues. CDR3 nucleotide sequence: TGTGCCAGCAGCTTATCCGCCCAGGGGGACTACGAGCAGTACTTC. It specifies CASSLSAQGDYEQYF.

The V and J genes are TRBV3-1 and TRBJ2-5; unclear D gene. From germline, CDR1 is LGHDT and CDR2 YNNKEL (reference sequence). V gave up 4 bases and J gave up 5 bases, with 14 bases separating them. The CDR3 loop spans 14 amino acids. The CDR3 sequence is CASSLRPFVETQYF. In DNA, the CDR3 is TGTGCCAGCAGCCTCCGGCCCTTTGTCGAGACCCAGTACTTC.

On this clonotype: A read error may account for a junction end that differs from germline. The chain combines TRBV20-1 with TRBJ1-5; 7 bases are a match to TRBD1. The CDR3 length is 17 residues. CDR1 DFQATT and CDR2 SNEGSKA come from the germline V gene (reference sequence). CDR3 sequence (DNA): TGCTGTGCTATAATACTGGGACAGCGATTTGGCAATCAGCCCCAGCATTTT. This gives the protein CCAIILGQRFGNQPQHF.

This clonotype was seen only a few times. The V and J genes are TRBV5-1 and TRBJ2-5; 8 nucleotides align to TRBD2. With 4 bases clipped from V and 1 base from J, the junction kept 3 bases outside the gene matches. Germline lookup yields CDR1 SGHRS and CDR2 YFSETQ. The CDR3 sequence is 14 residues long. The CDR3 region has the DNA TGCGCCAGCAGCCCAGGGACTAGCCAAGAGACCCAGTACTTC. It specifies CASSPGTSQETQYF.

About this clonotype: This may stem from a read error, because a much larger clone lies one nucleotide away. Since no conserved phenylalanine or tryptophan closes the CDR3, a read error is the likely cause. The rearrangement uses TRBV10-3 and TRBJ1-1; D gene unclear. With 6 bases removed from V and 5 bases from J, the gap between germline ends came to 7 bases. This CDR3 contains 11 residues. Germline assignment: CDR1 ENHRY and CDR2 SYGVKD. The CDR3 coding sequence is TGTGCCATCAGGCAGGAAACTGAAGCTTTCTCT. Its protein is CAIRQETEAFS.

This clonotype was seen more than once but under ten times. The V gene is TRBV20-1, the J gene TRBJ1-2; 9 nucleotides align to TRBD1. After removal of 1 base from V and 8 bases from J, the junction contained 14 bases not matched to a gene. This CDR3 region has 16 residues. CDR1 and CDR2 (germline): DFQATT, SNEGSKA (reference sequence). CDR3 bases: TGCAGTGCTAGAGCCGCTGGGACAGGGCGAAGTAGAGGCTACACCTTC. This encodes CSARAAGTGRSRGYTF.

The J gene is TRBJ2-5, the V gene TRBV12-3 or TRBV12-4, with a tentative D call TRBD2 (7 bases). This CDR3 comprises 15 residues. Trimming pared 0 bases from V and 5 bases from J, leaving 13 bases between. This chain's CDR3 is CASSLARGAGETQYF. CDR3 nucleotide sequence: TGTGCCAGCAGTTTAGCTCGGGGGGCTGGGGAGACCCAGTACTTC.

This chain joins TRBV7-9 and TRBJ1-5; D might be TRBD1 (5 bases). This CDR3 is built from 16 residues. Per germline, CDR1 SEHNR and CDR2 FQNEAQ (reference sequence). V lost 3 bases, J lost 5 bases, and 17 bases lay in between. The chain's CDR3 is CASSLGGRGYDQPQHF. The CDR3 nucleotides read TGTGCCAGCAGCTTGGGGGGTCGGGGGTACGATCAGCCCCAGCATTTT.

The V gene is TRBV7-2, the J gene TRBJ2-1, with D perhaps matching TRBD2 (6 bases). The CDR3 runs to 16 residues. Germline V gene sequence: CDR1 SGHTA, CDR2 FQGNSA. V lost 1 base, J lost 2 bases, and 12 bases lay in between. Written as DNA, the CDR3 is TGTGCCAGCAGCTTAGTTCTGCGGGACCCCTACAATGAGCAGTTCTTC. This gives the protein CASSLVLRDPYNEQFF.

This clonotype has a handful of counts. The CDR3 reads CASSEPSHTGELFF. CDR3 coding DNA: TGTGCCAGCAGTGAACCCTCCCACACCGGGGAGCTGTTTTTT. The chain uses TRBV25-1 and TRBJ2-2; no definite D call. V dropped 2 bases and J dropped 3 bases, with 7 bases sitting between them. This CDR3 has 14 residues. From germline, CDR1 is MGHDK and CDR2 SYGVNS.

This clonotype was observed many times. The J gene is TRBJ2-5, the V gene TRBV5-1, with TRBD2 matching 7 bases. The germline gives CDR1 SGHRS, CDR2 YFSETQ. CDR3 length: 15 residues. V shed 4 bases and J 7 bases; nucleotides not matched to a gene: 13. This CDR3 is CASSMSGVAEVTQYF. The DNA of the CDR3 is TGCGCCAGCAGCATGAGCGGGGTTGCGGAAGTGACCCAGTACTTC. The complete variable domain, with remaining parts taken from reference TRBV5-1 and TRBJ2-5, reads KAGVTQTPRYLIKTRGQQVTLSCSPISGHRSVSWYQQTPGQGLQFLFEYFSETQRNKGNFPGRFSGRQFSNSRSEMNVSTLELGDSALYLCASSMSGVAEVTQYFGPGTRLLVL.

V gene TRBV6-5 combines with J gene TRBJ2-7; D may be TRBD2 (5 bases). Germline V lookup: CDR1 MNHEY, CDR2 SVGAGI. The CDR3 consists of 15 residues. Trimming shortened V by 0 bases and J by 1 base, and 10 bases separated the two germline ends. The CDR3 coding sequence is TGTGCCAGCAGTTACTCGGAGGCGGTGTCCTACGAGCAGTACTTC. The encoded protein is CASSYSEAVSYEQYF.

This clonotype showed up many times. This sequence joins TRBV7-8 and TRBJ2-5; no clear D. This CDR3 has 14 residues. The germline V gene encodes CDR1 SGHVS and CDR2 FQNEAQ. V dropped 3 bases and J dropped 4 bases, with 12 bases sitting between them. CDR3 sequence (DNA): TGTGCCAGCAGCTTTCCCGCGAGAGGAGAGACCCAGTACTTC. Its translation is CASSFPARGETQYF. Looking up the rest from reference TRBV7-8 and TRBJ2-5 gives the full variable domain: GAGVSQSPRYKVAKRGQDVALRCDPISGHVSLFWYQQALGQGPEFLTYFQNEAQLDKSGLPSDRFFAERPEGSVSTLKIQRTQQEDSAVYLCASSFPARGETQYFGPGTRLLVL.

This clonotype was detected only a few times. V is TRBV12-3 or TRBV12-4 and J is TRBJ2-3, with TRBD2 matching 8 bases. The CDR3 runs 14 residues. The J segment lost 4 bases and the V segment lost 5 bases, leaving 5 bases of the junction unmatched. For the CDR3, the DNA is TGTGCCAGCAGTGCTAGCGGGCAGTCAGATACGCAGTATTTT. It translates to CASSASGQSDTQYF.